This TCR beta chain comes out of a study of T-cell reconstitution after alpha-beta-depleted transplantation in children. Library preparation (for TCRbeta) was performed with unique molecular identifiers. TCRdb redid the calling of the PCR reads with MiXCR, one entry per CDR3 protein. The sample has some 390,000 distinct CDR3 sequences, about 20% seen once. Trimming at V came to 6 bases and at J to 5 bases, leaving 9 bases not matched to a gene. CDR3 length: 15 residues. CDR1 is MDHEN and CDR2 is SYDVKM in the germline V gene. The V gene is TRBV28, the J gene TRBJ2-2; 7 bases fit TRBD1. Source: PBMCs from the stem cell graft donor, taken from the stem cell graft. The source is a human donor who donated a stem cell graft to a child with acute myeloid leukemia. The chain's CDR3 is CASRQRDRRTGELFF. The DNA of the CDR3 is TGTGCCAGCAGACAGAGGGACAGAAGGACCGGGGAGCTGTTTTTT.